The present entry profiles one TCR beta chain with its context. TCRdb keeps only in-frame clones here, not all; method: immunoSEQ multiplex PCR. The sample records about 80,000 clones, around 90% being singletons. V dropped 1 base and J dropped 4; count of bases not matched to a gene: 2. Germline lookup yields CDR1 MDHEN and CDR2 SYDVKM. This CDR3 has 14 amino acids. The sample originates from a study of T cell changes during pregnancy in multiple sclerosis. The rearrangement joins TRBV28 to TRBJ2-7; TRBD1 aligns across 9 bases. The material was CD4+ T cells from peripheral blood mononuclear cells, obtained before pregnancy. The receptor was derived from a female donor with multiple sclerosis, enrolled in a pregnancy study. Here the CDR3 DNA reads TGTGCCAGCAGTTTATACAGGGGGCATTACGAGCAGTACTTC. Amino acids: CASSLYRGHYEQYF.